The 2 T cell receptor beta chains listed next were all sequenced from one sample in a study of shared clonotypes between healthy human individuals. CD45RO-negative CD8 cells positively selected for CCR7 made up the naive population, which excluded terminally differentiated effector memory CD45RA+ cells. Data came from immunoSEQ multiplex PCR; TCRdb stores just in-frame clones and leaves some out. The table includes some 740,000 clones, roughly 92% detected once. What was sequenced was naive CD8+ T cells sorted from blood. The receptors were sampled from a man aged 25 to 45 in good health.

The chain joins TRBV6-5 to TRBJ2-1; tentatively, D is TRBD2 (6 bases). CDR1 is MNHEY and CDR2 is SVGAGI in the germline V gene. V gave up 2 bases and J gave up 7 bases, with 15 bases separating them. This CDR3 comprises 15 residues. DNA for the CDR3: TGTGCCAGCAGTTACGACCCCGGGAGTCCGAATGAGCAGTTCTTC. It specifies CASSYDPGSPNEQFF.

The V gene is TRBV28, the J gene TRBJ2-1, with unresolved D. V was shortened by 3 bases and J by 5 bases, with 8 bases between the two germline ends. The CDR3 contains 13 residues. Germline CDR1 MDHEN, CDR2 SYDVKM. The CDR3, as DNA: TGTGCCAGCAGTTTCCGGATCCACAATGAGCAGTTCTTC. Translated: CASSFRIHNEQFF.